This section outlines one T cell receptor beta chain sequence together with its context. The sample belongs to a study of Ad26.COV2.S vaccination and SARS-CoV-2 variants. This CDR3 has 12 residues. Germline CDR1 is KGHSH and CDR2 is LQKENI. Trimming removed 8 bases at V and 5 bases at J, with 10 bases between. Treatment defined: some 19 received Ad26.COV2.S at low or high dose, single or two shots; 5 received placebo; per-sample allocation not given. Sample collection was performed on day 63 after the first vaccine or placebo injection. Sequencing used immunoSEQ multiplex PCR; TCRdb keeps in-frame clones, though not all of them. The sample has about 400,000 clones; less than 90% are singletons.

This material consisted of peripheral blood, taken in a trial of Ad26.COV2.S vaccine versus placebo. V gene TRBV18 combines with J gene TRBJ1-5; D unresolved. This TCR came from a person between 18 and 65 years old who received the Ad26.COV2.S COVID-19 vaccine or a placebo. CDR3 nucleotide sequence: TGTGCCAGCCGGGAGATGGATCAGCCCCAGCATTTT. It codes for CASREMDQPQHF. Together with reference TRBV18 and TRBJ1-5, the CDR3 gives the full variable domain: NAGVMQNPRHLVRRRGQEARLRCSPMKGHSHVYWYRQLPEEGLKFMVYLQKENIIDESGMPKERFSAEFPKEGPSILRIQQVVRGDSAAYFCASREMDQPQHFGDGTRLSIL.